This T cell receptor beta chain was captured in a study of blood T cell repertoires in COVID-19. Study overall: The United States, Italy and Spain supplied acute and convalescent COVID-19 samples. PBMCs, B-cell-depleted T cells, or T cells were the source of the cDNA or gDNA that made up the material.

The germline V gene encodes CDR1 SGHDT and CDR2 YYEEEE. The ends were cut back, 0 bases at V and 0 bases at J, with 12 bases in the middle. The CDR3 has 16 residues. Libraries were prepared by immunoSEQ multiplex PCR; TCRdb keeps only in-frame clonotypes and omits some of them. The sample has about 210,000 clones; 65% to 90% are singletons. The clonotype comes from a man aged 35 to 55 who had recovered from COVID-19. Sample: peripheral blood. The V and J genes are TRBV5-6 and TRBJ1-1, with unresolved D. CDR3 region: CASSLGLSRMNTEAFF. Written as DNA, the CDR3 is TGTGCCAGCAGCTTGGGTTTAAGCAGGATGAACACTGAAGCTTTCTTT.